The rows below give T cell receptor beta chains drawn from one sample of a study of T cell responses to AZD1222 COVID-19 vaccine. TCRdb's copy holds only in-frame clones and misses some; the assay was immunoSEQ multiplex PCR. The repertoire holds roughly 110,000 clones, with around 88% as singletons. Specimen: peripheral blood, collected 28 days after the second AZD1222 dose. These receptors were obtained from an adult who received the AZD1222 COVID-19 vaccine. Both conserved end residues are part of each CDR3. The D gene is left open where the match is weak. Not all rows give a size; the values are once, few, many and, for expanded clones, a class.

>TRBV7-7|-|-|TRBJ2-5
TGTGCTAGCAGCCGTATGACAGGACCAGAGACCCAGTACTTC
CASSRMTGPETQYF
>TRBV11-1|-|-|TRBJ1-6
TGTGCCAGCAGCCCGCGGCGGTTGATGTCACCCCTCCACTTT
CASSPRRLMSPLHF
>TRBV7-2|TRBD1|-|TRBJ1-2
TGTGCCAGCAGCTCTCCCGGGACAGGGGGCGCAGCTAACTATGGCTACACCTTC
CASSSPGTGGAANYGYTF
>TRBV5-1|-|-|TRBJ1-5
TGCGCCAGCAGCTTAGGCGGGGGGCAGCCCCAGCATTTT
CASSLGGGQPQHF
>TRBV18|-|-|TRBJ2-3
TGTGCCAGCTCACCACCGAGCACAGATACGCAGTATTTT
CASSPPSTDTQYF
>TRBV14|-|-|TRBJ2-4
TGTGCCAGCAGCCAAGTTACCGCCAAAAACATTCAGTACTTC
CASSQVTAKNIQYF
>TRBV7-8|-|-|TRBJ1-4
TGTGCCAGCAGTCGGCGCGGAGGGGGAAATGAAAAACTGTTTTTT
CASSRRGGGNEKLFF
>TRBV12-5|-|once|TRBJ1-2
TGTGCTAGTGGTTCGCACCTGGGCCTCGGCTACACCTTC
CASGSHLGLGYTF
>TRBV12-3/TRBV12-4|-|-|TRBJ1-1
TGTGCCAGCAACGCCAACACTGAAGCTTTCTTT
CASNANTEAFF
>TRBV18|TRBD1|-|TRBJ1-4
TGTGCCAGCCCACCGGGACAGGGTAATGAAAAACTGTTTTTT
CASPPGQGNEKLFF
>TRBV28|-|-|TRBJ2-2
TGTGCCAGCAGTTTATTGGACAAAGACACCGGGGAGCTGTTTTTT
CASSLLDKDTGELFF
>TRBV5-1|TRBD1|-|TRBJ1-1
TGCGCCAGCAGCCAGGGACAGGGAAGGTCTGAAGCTTTCTTT
CASSQGQGRSEAFF
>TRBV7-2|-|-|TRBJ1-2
TGTGCCAGCAGCTTAGACGGGAGCCTCGGAGGCTACACCTTC
CASSLDGSLGGYTF